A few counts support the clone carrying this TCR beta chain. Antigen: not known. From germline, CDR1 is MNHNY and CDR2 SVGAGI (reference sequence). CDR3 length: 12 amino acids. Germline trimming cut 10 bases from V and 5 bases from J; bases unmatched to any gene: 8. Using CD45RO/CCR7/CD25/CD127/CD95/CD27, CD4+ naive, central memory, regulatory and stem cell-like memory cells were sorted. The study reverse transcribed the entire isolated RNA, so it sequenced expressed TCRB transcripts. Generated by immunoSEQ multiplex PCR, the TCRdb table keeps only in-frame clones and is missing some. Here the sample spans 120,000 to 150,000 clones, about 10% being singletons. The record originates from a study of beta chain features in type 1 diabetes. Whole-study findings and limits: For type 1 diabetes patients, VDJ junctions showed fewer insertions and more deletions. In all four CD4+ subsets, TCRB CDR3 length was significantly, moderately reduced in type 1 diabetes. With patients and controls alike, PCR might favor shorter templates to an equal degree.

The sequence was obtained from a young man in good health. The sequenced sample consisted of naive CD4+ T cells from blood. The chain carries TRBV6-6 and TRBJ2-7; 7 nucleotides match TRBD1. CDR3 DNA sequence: TGTGCCACCTGGGGCAGGGGGAACGAGCAGTACTTC. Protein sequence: CATWGRGNEQYF.